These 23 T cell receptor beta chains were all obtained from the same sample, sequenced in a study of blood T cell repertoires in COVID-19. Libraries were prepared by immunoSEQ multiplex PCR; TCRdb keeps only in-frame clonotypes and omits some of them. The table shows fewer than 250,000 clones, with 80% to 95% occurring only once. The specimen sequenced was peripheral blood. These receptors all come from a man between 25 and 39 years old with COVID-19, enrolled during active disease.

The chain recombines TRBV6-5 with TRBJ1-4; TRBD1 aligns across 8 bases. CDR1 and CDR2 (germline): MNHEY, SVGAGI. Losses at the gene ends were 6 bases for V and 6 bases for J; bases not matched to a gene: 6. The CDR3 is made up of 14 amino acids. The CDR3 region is CASRIQGADEKLFF. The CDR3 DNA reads TGTGCCAGCAGGATCCAGGGGGCAGATGAAAAACTGTTTTTT.

CDR3 bases: TGTGCCAGTAGTATCGGGTCCACCGGGGAGCTGTTTTTT. Translating gives CASSIGSTGELFF. The genes are TRBV19 and TRBJ2-2; D ambiguous. The V and J ends lost 3 bases and 4 bases respectively, with 6 bases between them. Per the germline V gene, CDR1 is LNHDA and CDR2 is SQIVND (reference sequence). There are 13 residues in the CDR3.

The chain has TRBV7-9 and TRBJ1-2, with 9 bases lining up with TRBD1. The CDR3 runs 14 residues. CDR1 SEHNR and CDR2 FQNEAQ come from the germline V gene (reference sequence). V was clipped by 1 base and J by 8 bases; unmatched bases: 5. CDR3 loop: CASSLVGQGQGYTF. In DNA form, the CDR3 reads TGTGCCAGCAGCTTAGTGGGACAGGGCCAGGGCTACACCTTC.

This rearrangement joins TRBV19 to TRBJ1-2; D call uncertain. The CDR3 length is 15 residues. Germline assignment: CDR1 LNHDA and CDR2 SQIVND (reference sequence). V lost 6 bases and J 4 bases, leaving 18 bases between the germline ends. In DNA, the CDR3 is TGTGCCAGTAGATGGGCCCCCGGGAAGGGCTATGGCTACACCTTC. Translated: CASRWAPGKGYGYTF. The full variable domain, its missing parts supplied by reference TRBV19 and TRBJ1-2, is DGGITQSPKYLFRKEGQNVTLSCEQNLNHDAMYWYRQDPGQGLRLIYYSQIVNDFQKGDIAEGYSVSREKKESFPLTVTSAQKNPTAFYLCASRWAPGKGYGYTFGSGTRLTVV.

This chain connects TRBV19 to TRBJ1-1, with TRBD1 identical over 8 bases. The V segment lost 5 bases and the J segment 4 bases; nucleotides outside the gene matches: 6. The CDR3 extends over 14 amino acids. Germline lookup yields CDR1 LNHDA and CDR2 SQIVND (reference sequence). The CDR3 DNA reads TGTGCCAGTAGTTTCGCCGGGACAGGCACTGAAGCTTTCTTT. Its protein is CASSFAGTGTEAFF.

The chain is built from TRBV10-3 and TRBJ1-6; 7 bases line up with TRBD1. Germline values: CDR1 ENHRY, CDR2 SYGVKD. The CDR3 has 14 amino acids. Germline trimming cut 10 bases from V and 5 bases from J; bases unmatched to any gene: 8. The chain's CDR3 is CATGSGQDNSPLHF. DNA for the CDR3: TGTGCCACAGGATCAGGACAGGATAATTCACCCCTCCACTTT.

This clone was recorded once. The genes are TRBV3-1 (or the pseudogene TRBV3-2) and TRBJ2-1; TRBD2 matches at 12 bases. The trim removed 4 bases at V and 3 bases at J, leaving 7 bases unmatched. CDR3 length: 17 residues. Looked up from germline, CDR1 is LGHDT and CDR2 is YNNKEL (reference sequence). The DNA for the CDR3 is TGTGCCAGCAGCCCCGGGAGACTAGCGGGGGACTACAATGAGCAGTTCTTC. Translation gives CASSPGRLAGDYNEQFF.

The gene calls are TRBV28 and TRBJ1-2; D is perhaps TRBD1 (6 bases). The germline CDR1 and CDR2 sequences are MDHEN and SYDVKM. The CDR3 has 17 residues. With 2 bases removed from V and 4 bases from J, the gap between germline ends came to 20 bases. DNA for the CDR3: TGTGCCAGCAGTTTACCCTACGCTTCGGGGGGCGGCTATGGCTACACCTTC. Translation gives CASSLPYASGGGYGYTF.

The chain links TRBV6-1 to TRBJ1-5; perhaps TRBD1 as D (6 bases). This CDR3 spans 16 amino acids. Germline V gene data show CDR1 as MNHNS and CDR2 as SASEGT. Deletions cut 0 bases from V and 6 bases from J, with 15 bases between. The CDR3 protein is CASSEALGTTPQPQHF. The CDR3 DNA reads TGTGCCAGCAGTGAAGCGCTTGGGACAACTCCTCAGCCCCAGCATTTT.

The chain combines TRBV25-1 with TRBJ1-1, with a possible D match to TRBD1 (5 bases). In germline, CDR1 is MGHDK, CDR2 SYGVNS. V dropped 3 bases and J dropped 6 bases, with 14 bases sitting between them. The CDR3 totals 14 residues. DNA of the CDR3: TGTGCCAGCAGTGAGCTGGGGGGGTCCTCTGAAGCTTTCTTT. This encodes CASSELGGSSEAFF.

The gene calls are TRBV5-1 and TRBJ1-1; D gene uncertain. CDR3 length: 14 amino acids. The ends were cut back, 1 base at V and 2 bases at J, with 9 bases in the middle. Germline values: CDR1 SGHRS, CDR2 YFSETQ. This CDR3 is CASSLWAGNTEAFF. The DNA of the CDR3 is TGCGCCAGCAGCTTGTGGGCGGGTAACACTGAAGCTTTCTTT.

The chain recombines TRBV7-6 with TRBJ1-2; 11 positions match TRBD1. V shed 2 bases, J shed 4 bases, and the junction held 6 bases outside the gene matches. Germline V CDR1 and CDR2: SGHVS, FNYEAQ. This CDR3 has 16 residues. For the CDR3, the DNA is TGTGCCAGCAGCTTATCTCCGGGACAGGGGGGCTATGGCTACACCTTC. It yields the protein CASSLSPGQGGYGYTF.

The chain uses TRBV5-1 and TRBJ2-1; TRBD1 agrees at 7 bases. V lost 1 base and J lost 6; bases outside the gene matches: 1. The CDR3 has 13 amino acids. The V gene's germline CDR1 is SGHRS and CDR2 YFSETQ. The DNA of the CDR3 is TGCGCCAGCAGCTTGAACAGGGGCAATGAGCAGTTCTTC. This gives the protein CASSLNRGNEQFF.

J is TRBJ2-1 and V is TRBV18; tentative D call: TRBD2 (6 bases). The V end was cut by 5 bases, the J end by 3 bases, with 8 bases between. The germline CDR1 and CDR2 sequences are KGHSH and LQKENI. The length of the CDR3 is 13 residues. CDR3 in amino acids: CASSTSSYNEQFF. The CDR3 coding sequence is TGTGCCAGCTCAACTAGCAGCTACAATGAGCAGTTCTTC.

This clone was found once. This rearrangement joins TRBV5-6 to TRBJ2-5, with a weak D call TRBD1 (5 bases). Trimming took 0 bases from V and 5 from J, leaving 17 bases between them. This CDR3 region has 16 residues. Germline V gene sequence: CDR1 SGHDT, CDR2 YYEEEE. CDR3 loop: CASSLGFSPGLETQYF. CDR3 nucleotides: TGTGCCAGCAGCTTGGGTTTTTCTCCAGGGTTGGAGACCCAGTACTTC.

This CDR3 is CASSPAGTGSEKLFF. DNA of the CDR3: TGTGCCAGCTCACCCGCCGGGACAGGGAGCGAAAAACTGTTTTTT. This rearrangement joins TRBV18 to TRBJ1-4, with 9 nucleotides matching TRBD1. The germline V gene has CDR1 KGHSH and CDR2 LQKENI. The V segment lost 3 bases and the J segment 8 bases; nucleotides outside the gene matches: 7. The CDR3 totals 15 residues.

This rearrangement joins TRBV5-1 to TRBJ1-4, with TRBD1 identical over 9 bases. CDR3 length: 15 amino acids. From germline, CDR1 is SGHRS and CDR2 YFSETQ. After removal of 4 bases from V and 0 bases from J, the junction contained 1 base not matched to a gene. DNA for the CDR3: TGCGCCAGCAGCCACAGGGGGCCAACTAATGAAAAACTGTTTTTT. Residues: CASSHRGPTNEKLFF.

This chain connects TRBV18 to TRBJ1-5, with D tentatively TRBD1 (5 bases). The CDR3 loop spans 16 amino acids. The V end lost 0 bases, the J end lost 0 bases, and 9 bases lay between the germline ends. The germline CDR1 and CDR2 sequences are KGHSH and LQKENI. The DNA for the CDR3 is TGTGCCAGCTCACCACCGGGGCAACTTAGCAATCAGCCCCAGCATTTT. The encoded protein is CASSPPGQLSNQPQHF.

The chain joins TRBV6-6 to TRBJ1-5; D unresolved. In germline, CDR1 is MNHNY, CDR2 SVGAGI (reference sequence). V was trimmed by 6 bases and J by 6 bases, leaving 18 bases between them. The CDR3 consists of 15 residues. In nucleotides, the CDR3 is TGTGCCAGCAGCGGGATGTGGATGGTGGGTCAGCCCCAGCATTTT. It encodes CASSGMWMVGQPQHF.

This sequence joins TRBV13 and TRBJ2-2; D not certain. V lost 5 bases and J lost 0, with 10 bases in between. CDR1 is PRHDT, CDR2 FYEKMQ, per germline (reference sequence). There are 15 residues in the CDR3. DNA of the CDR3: TGTGCCAGCAGCCGGGTAAACGCGAACACCGGGGAGCTGTTTTTT. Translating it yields CASSRVNANTGELFF.

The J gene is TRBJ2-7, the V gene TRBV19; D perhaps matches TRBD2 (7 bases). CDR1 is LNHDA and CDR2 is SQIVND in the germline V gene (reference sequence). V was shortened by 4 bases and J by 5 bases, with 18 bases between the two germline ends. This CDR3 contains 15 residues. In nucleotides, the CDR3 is TGTGCCAGTAGTACCCAAGGGGGGGGCGGCAACGAGCAGTACTTC. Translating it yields CASSTQGGGGNEQYF.

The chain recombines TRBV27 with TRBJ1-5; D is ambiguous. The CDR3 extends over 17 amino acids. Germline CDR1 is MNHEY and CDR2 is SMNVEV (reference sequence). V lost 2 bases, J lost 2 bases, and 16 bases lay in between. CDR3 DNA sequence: TGTGCCAGCAGTTTAAGGAGGATTGGGCTGGGCAATCAGCCCCAGCATTTT. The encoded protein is CASSLRRIGLGNQPQHF.

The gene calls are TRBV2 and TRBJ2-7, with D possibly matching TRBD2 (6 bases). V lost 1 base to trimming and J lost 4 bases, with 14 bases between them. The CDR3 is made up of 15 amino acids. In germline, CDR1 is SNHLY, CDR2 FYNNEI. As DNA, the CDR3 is TGTGCCAGCAGTGAAGTTTGGAGGGGAGAGTACGAGCAGTACTTC. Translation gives CASSEVWRGEYEQYF.